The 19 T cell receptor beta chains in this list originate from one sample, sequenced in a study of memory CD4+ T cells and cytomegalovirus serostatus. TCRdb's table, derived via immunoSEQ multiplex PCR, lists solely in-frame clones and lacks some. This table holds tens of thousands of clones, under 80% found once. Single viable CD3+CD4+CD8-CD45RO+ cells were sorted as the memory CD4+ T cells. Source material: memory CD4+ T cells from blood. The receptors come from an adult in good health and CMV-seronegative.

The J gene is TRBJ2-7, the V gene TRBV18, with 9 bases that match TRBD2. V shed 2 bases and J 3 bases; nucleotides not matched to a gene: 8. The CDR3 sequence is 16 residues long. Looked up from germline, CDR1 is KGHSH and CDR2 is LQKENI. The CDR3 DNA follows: TGTGCCAGCTCACCAGAGGGCTTAGCGGGGGACTACGAGCAGTACTTC. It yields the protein CASSPEGLAGDYEQYF.

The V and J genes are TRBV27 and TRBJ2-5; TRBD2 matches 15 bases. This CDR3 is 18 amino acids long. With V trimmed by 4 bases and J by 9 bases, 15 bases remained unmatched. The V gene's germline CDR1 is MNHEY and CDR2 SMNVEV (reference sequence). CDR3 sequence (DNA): TGTGCCAGCAGTTCTGTCTCTCGCGGACTAGCGGGAGGGGGAGCCCAGTACTTC. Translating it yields CASSSVSRGLAGGGAQYF.

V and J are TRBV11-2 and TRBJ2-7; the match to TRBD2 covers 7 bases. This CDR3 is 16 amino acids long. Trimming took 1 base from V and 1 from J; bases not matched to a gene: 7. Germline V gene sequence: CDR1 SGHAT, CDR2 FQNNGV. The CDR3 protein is CASSLAGSSGSYEQYF. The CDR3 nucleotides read TGTGCCAGCAGCTTAGCCGGTAGTAGCGGGTCCTACGAGCAGTACTTC.

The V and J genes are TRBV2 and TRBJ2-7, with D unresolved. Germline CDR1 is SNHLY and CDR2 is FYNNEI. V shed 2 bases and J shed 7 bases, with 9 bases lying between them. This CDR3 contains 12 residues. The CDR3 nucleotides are TGTGCCAGCAGTGAACAGGCAGAGGAGCAGTACTTC. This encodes CASSEQAEEQYF.

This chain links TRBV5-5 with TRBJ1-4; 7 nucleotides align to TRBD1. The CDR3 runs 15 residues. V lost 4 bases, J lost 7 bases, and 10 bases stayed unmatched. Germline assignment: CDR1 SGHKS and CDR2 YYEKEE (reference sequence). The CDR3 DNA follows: TGTGCCAGCAGCCCGGGGACAGTCCCTAGTGAAAAACTGTTTTTT. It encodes CASSPGTVPSEKLFF.

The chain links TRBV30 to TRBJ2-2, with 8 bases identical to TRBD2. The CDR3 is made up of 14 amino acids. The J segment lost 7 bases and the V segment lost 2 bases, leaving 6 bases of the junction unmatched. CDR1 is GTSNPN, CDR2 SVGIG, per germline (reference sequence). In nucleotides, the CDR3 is TGTGCCTGGAGTAAGGGACTAGGGGGCGGGGAGCTGTTTTTT. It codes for CAWSKGLGGGELFF.

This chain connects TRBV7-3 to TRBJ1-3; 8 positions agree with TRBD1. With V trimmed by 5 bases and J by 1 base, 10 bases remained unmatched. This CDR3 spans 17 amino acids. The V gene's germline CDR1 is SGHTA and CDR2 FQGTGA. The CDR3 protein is CASSPGPRDRSGNTIYF. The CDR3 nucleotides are TGTGCCAGCAGCCCCGGCCCCAGGGACAGGTCTGGAAACACCATATATTTT.

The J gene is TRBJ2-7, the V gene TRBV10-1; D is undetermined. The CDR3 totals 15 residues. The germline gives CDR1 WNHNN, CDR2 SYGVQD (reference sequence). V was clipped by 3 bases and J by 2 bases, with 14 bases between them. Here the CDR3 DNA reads TGCGCCAGCAGTGAAGGGCAGCTCGGTACCTACGAGCAGTACTTC. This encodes CASSEGQLGTYEQYF.

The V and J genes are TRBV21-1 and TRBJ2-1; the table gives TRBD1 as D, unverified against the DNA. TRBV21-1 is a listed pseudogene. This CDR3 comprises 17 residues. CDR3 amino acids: CASSKASRDRGVGEQFF. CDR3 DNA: TGTGCCAGCAGCAAAGCTAGTAGGGACAGGGGGGTAGGTGAGCAGTTCTTC.

This CDR3 is CVTTGTSTDTQYF. DNA for the CDR3: TGTGTCACGACGGGGACTAGCACAGATACGCAGTATTTT. The chain joins TRBV19 to TRBJ2-3; D possibly corresponds to TRBD2 (6 bases). Germline assignment: CDR1 LNHDA and CDR2 SQIVND (reference sequence). CDR3 length equals 13 residues.

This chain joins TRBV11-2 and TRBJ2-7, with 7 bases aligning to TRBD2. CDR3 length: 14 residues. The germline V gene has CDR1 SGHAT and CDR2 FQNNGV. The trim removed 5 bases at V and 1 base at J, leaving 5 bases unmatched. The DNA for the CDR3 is TGTGCCAGCAGCCGTGGGGGGGTGTCCTACGAGCAGTACTTC. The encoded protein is CASSRGGVSYEQYF.

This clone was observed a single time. The chain's CDR3 is CSVQRESEQFF. The CDR3 DNA reads as TGCAGTGTTCAGCGGGAGAGTGAGCAGTTCTTC. The chain carries TRBV20-1 and TRBJ2-1, with 8 positions matching TRBD2. V gave up 7 bases and J gave up 9 bases; unmatched junction bases: 5. Germline-derived CDR1 and CDR2 are DFQATT and SNEGSKA (reference sequence). The CDR3 length is 11 residues.

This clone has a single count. CDR3 loop: CAISESGDNQPQHF. In DNA form, the CDR3 reads TGTGCCATCAGTGAGTCCGGAGACAATCAGCCCCAGCATTTT. The rearrangement uses TRBV10-3 and TRBJ1-5; D is ambiguous. Germline V CDR1 and CDR2: ENHRY, SYGVKD. This CDR3 is 14 amino acids long. Trimming removed 0 bases from V and 3 bases from J, with 6 bases in between.

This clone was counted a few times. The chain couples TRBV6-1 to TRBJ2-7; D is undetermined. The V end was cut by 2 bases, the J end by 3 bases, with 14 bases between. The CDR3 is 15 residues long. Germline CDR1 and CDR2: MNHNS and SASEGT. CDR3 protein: CASSEFFGSSYEQYF. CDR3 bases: TGTGCCAGCAGTGAATTTTTCGGATCAAGCTACGAGCAGTACTTC.

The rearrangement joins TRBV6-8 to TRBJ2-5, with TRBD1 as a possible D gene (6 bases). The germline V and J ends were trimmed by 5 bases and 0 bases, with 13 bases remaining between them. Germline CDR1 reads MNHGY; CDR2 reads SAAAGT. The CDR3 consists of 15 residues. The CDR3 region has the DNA TGTGCCAGCAGTCAAGACAGGTTCTACCAAGAGACCCAGTACTTC. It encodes CASSQDRFYQETQYF.

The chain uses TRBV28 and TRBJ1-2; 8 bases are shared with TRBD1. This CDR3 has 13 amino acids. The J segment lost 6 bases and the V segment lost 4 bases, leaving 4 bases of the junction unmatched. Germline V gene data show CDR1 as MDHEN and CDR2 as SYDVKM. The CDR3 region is CASSSNRGDGYTF. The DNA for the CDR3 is TGTGCCAGCAGTTCTAACAGGGGGGATGGCTACACCTTC.

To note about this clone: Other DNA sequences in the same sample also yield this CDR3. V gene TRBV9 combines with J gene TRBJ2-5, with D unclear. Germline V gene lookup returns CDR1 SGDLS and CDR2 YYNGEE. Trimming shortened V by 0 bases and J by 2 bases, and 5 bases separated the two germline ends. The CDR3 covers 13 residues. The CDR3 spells CASSVAPQETQYF. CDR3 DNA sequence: TGTGCCAGCAGCGTAGCCCCTCAAGAGACCCAGTACTTC.

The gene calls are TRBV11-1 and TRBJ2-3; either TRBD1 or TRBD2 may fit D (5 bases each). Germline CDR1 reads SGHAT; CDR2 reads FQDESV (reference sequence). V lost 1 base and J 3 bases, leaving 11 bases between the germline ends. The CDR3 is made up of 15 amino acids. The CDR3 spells CASSLGGSGTDTQYF. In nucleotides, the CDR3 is TGTGCCAGCAGCTTAGGGGGGAGTGGAACAGATACGCAGTATTTT. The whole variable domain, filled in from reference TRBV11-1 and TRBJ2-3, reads EAEVAQSPRYKITEKSQAVAFWCDPISGHATLYWYRQILGQGPELLVQFQDESVVDDSQLPKDRFSAERLKGVDSTLKIQPAELGDSAMYLCASSLGGSGTDTQYFGPGTRLTVL.

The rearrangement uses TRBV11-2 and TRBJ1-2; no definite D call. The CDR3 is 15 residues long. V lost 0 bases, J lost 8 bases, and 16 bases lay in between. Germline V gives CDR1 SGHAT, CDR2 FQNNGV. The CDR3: CASSLDRPRGSGYTF. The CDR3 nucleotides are TGTGCCAGCAGCTTAGATCGGCCGCGCGGGTCCGGCTACACCTTC.